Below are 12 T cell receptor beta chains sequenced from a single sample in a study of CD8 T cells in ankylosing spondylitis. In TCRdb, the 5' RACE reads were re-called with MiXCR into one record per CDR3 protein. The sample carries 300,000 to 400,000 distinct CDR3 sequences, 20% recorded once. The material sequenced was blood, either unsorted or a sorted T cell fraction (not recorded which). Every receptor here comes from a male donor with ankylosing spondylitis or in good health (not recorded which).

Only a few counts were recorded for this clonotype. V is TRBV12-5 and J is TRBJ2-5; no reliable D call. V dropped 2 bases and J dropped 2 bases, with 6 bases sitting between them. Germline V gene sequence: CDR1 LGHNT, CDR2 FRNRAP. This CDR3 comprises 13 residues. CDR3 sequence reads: CASGLRTQETQYF. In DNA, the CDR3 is TGTGCTAGTGGTTTGAGGACGCAAGAGACCCAGTACTTC.

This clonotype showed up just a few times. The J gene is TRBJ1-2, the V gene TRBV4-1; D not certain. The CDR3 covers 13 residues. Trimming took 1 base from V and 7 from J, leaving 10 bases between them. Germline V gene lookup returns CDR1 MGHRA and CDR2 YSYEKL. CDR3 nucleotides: TGCGCCAGCAGCCAAGTAATGGAGGGTGGCTACACCTTC. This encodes CASSQVMEGGYTF.

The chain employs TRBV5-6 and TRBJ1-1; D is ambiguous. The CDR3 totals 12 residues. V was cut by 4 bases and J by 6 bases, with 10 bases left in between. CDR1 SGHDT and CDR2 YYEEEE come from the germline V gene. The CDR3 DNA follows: TGTGCCAGCAGCGGTATCTCCCCTGAAGCTTTCTTT. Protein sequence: CASSGISPEAFF. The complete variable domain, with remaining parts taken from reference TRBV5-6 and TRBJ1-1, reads DAGVTQSPTHLIKTRGQQVTLRCSPKSGHDTVSWYQQALGQGPQFIFQYYEEEERQRGNFPDRFSGHQFPNYSSELNVNALLLGDSALYLCASSGISPEAFFGQGTRLTVV.

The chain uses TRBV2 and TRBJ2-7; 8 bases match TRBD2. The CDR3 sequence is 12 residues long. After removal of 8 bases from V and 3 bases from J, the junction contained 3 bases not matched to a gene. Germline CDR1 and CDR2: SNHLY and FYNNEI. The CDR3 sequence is CASFGGDYEQYF. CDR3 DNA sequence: TGTGCCAGCTTCGGGGGGGACTACGAGCAGTACTTC.

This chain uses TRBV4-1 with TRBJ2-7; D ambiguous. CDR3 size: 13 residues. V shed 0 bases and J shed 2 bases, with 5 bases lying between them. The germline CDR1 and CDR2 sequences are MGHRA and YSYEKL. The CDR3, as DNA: TGCGCCAGCAGCCAAGAAAGGCCCTACGAGCAGTACTTC. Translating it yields CASSQERPYEQYF.

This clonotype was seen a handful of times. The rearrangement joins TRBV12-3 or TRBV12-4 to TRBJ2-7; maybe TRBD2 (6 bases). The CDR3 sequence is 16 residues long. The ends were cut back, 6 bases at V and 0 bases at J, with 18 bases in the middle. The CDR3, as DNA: TGTGCCAGCAGCAACCCCCGGGACTTGAGCTCCTACGAGCAGTACTTC. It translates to CASSNPRDLSSYEQYF.

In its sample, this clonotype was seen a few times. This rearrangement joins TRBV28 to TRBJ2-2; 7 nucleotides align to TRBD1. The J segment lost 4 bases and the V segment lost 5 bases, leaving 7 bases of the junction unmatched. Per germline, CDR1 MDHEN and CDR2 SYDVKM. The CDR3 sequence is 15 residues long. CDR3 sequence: CASSPDRVATGELFF. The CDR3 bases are TGTGCCAGCAGTCCAGACAGGGTCGCCACCGGGGAGCTGTTTTTT.

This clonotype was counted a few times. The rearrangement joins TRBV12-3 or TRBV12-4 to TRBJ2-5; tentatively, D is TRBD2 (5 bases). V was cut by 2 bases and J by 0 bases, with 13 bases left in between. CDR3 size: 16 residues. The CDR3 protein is CASSLRGSVYQETQYF. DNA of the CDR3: TGTGCCAGCAGTTTACGGGGTTCGGTTTACCAAGAGACCCAGTACTTC.

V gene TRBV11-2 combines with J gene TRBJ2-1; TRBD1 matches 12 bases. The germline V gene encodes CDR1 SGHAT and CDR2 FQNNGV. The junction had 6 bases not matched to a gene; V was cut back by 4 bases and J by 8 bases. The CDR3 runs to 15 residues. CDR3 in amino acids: CASSSYRDRGHEQFF. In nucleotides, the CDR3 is TGTGCCAGCAGCTCTTACCGGGACAGGGGGCATGAGCAGTTCTTC.

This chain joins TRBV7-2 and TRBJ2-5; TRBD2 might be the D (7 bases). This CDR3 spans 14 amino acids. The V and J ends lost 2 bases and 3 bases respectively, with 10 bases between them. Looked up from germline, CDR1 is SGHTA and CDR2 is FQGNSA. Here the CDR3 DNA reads TGTGCCAGCAGCTTACGGGGGGCCGAAGAGACCCAGTACTTC. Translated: CASSLRGAEETQYF.

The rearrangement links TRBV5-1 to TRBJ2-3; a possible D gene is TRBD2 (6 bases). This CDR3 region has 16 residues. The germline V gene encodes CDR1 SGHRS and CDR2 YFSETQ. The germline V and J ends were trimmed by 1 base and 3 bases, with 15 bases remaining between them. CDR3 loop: CASSLWNGGPTDTQYF. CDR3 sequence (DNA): TGCGCCAGCAGCTTGTGGAACGGGGGACCAACAGATACGCAGTATTTT.

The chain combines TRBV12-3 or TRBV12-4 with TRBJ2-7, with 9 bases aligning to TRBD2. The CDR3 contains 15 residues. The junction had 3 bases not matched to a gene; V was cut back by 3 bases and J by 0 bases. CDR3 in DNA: TGTGCCAGCAGTTTCCAACTAGCGGGCTCCTACGAGCAGTACTTC. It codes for CASSFQLAGSYEQYF.